This T cell receptor (beta chain) came from a study of breast tumors, draining lymph nodes, adjacent tissues. The study, taken as a whole, reports: The lymph node origin of tumor T cells was framed as consistent with a hypothesis, not demonstrated. Luminal-like breast cancer showed significantly greater tumor-nontumor repertoire similarity than basal-like breast cancer did. Findings are consistent with lymph node origin and intratumoral expansion of most tumor T cells. Compared with lymph nodes, tumors were less diverse; compared with nontumor tissue, more.

The CDR3 totals 16 residues. CDR1 is SGHNT, CDR2 YYREEE, per germline (reference sequence). About this clonotype itself: Antigen unknown. Just one base apart from a much larger clone, this may be a read error.

TCRdb reprocessed the multiplex PCR reads via MiXCR and lists one record per CDR3 protein. This repertoire shows fewer than 150,000 distinct CDR3 sequences, around 20% found once; its top ten account for roughly 2.2%. Breast cancer patients provided tissue from their axillary draining lymph nodes. The source material was axillary lymph node tissue. The clonotype was recovered from a female donor with breast cancer. Some clones in this sample may be carry-over from other donors' samples. The chain uses TRBV5-4 and TRBJ2-7, with TRBD2 matching 9 bases. CDR3 amino acids: CASGLGSVAGAYEQYF. Here the CDR3 DNA reads TGTGCCAGCGGCTTGGGCTCGGTAGCGGGAGCCTACGAGCAGTACTTC.